The present TCR beta chain was sequenced within a study of blood T cell repertoires in COVID-19. Study context: PBMCs, B-cell-depleted T cells, or T cells provided the cDNA or gDNA that made up the material.

Per the original methods: Reference gene primers were amplified, and this amplification served to estimate nucleated cell counts. The repertoire was sequenced with immunoSEQ multiplex PCR; TCRdb's copy has only in-frame clones and lacks some. For V, J and clone size, that table is used; D and trimming come from the DNA. Of approximately 200,000 clones listed, about 87% are singletons. Trimming removed 4 bases from V and 0 bases from J; junction bases left unmatched: 3. This CDR3 contains 15 residues. Per the germline V gene, CDR1 is KGHSH and CDR2 is LQKENI. The chain uses TRBV18 and TRBJ1-3; 7 bases map to TRBD1. The sequence was collected from a young woman with acute or convalescent COVID-19. The sequencing sample was made of peripheral blood. Written as DNA, the CDR3 is TGTGCCAGCTCACAATCAGGGGGCTCTGGAAACACCATATATTTT. It translates to CASSQSGGSGNTIYF.